This note documents a single T cell receptor beta chain sequence. No cognate antigen has been identified for it. No much larger clone exists at a distance of one base, and base qualities are not known. This entry is derived from a study of cytomegalovirus exposure and HLA in healthy donors (dated by TCRdb to about 2017). Study-level background: In an earlier analysis of approximately 500 of the donors, approximately 300 Gb of sequence data and some 120 million unique TCR beta sequences from 150 million to 200 million T cells were reported. Donor age, sex, ethnicity and CMV serostatus were compiled alongside the repertoire data. An early release that covered some 640 HLA-typed donors contained approximately 300 gigabases of sequencing data and about 84 million unique TCR sequences. A separate validation cohort of roughly 120 different subjects was used in addition to the approximately 700-subject first cohort. Among the roughly 400 genotyped donors, approximately 77% belonged to the genetic ancestry cluster associated with self-reported Caucasian donors. In a later analysis, previously published TCR beta repertoires from 666 donors were re-analyzed and high-resolution HLA genotyping was added so that TCR occurrence patterns could be studied. A later genetic analysis used genome-wide SNP genotypes for about 55% of the 666 donors, treating that subset as a discovery cohort. Typing coverage varied by locus: roughly 629-640 donors for A, B, C, DRB1 and DQB1; approximately 520 for DQA1; approximately 610 for DPA1; approximately 470 for DPB1. Both class I and class II loci were covered by HLA typing, at four-digit resolution. Using immunosequencing, the study profiled T cell repertoires from around 680 subjects and related those repertoires to cytomegalovirus serostatus. Rather than using new phenotypic data, the later analysis identified candidate immune exposures from TCR beta sequences and from how often those sequences occurred across donors. Across around 400 genotyped donors of the cohort, an average of about 200,000 unique TCR beta nucleotide sequences per donor were sequenced, and approximately 17% of those sequences were non-productive. About five DR-DQ haplotypes were handled as single units for association and clustering because linkage in the cohort was strong. To decide whether each TCR beta V gene segment behaved as functional or pseudogenic, an earlier analysis of over 500 of the donors relied on high-throughput TCR beta sequencing. Every discovery cohort repertoire had been produced on one sequencing platform. To predict cytomegalovirus infection status, the study brought together high-throughput TCR immunosequencing, statistical association of individual TCRs with disease status, and machine learning. The aim of the study was to test whether cataloging public T cell receptors could identify signatures of past pathogen exposure.

The germline V gene supplies CDR1 MDHEN and CDR2 SYDVKM. From V the trimming removes 6 bases and from J it removes 1 base, while the gene matches leave 8 bases of the junction unaccounted for. The CDR3 spans 15 residues, from the cysteine through the phenylalanine. Only the CDR3 region is kept as DNA, spanning 45 bases read in frame from base 1. The protocol used for the library was the immunoSEQ multiplex PCR assay. The multiplex PCR relied on a mix of 60 forward primers for TCR Vbeta segments and 13 reverse primers for TCR Jbeta segments. The CDR3 region of rearranged TCR beta genes was amplified from genomic DNA by a multiplex PCR assay. The Illumina HiSeq System was used to sequence the amplified TCR beta libraries as 87-base-pair reads. In the source study's methods: Across the roughly 640 repertoires, a later analysis counted 80 million or so unique TCR beta chains, about 10 million of which were shared by at least two donors. Raw reads were error-corrected and collapsed into unique sequences with a nearest-neighbor algorithm that merged closely related sequences to remove PCR and sequencing errors. V, D and J gene segments were assigned by aligning CDR3 sequences to IMGT reference sequences. For a sequence to be retained, a match of at least six nucleotides to both a V gene segment and a J gene segment was required. A rearrangement counted as productive if the CDR3 had no stop codons and remained in frame with V and J, and every other rearrangement counted as non-productive. Following IMGT convention, CDR3 was defined as the stretch from the second conserved V-encoded cysteine to the conserved J-encoded phenylalanine. In an earlier analysis of roughly 610 of the donors, sequences lacking an unambiguous match to a single V gene segment were excluded. In an earlier analysis of some 590 of the donors, a V segment was called functional when productive rearrangements were above 56.7%, and segregating when the standard deviation between donors exceeded 5%. To diagnose cytomegalovirus status from the catalog of TCR beta chain sequences, a statistical classification framework was built. In a later analysis, V and J genes were assigned by comparing TCR nucleotide sequences against IMGT/GENE-DB human TR gene sequences. The TCRdist pipeline was used in a later analysis to assign CDR3 sequences and most-parsimonious VDJ recombination scenarios. In a later analysis, every TCR beta chain was defined by the combination of its CDR3 amino acid sequence and its V-gene family, and reads without a unique V-gene family were dropped. A later analysis removed 550 to 700 highly shared, low-generation-probability nucleotide sequences to deal with suspected cross-contamination and a sequencing artifact. In a later analysis, a clonal expansion index was calculated for each public chain from normalized within-repertoire ranks of inferred template counts. In a later analysis, generation probabilities were computed using a VDJ recombination model fitted to out-of-frame rearrangements, and the results were checked against IGoR. Hypergeometric tests were used in a later analysis to score TCR-TCR, TCR-HLA and TCR-CMV co-occurrence, with a repertoire-size bias correction applied to the TCR pairs. In a later analysis, false discovery rates were estimated by permuting HLA or CMV assignments 20 times. In a later analysis, co-occurring TCRs were grouped using DBSCAN, and TCRdist sequence similarity was added for clustering within HLA-allele-positive subsets. Repertoires with fewer than 30,000 or more than 120,000 public chains were left out of co-occurrence clustering, as were five repertoires with anomalous nucleotide sharing. TCRdb carries this immuneACCESS record with in-frame sequences only. Its versions omit some clonotypes, under half of them owing to an unresolved V gene in the studies checked, with the rest unexplained. V and J calls and clone size are copied from that table; D and trimming were computed from the DNA. This sample holds about 100,000 clones; roughly 83% were observed only once. Approximately 3.7% of the sample lies in the top ten.

The cohort comprised under 700 healthy bone marrow donors. All cohort members were sampled while nominally healthy, although unrecorded immune exposures were likely present. The donor tested CMV seropositive, placing the donor among the roughly 300 seropositive members of the cohort. Each donor provided a peripheral blood sample, and peripheral blood mononuclear cells were used for TCR beta sequencing. The Qiagen DNeasy Blood Extraction Kit was used to extract genomic DNA from the blood cell samples. Study-level results and caveats: A total of roughly 160 TCR beta chains were listed by the study as associated with cytomegalovirus. In a later analysis, HLA-associated TCR beta chains showed more clonal expansion and lower generation probabilities than non-associated chains that were equally common. Only TCR beta chains were sequenced in this cohort, and the absence of alpha or paired-chain data limited detectable features. A later analysis found that most CMV-associated TCR beta chains appeared HLA-restricted, with HLA associations seemingly driven largely by CMV exposure. In a later analysis, the rate of TCR association differed among HLA loci, with DRB1 alleles having the most associated TCRs and HLA-C alleles having the fewest. A further reported finding was that TCR beta sequences accurately predicted the HLA-A and HLA-B alleles for most subjects in the first cohort. For the cohort, immune exposure information was limited to CMV serostatus. Most TCR sequences were seen in very few donors, while some public TCRs were found in many individuals. Because counts were too low, some 16 rarely observed V segments, including chromosome 9 orphons, were excluded from the earlier analysis of 587 of the donors. Compared with the approximately 670-donor mean, donors in an Asian-associated ancestry cluster had fewer N-insertions in productive TCRs, according to a later genetic analysis. In vitro tests confirmed that three of the cytomegalovirus-associated TCR beta chains recognize cytomegalovirus antigens. V-gene and J-gene trimming of TCR beta chains was associated with a missense DCLRE1C variant in a later genetic analysis, and the association was replicated in an independent cohort. Linkage disequilibrium might explain the correlated functional status among segregating V segments, but an unknown experimental factor could not be excluded. According to a later analysis, parvovirus B19, influenza, CMV and Epstein-Barr virus appeared linked to several top co-occurrence clusters. A group of highly shared sequence variants was considered likely to be a technical artifact of the sequencing pipeline. Presence/absence analyses assumed roughly uniform sequencing depth across donors, an assumption that may not hold. Because HLA typing was missing for some donors at each locus, association tests included only the typed subset. At a false discovery rate of 0.05, a later analysis linked 15,000 to 20,000 TCR beta sequences to specific HLA alleles. The authors suggested that the approach could potentially be extended to other disease states and immunological phenotypes. In an earlier analysis of roughly 500 of the donors, most TCR beta V segments appeared in productive rearrangements about 87% or about 30% of the time, broadly matching IMGT annotations. Strong co-occurrence of HLA alleles, especially DR and DQ, made assigning TCR associations to individual alleles difficult. The 87-base-pair reads could not distinguish some IMGT-functional V segments, including TRBV6-2 and TRBV6-3, so those segments were excluded. Cytomegalovirus status was reported to be diagnosed by the classifier with high specificity and sensitivity in both the original and validation cohorts.

The sequence was obtained from a female donor in good health and CMV-seropositive. The source material was PBMCs. The rearrangement joined TRBV28 to TRBJ2-5; 7 central bases correspond to TRBD2. The sequence in DNA is TGTGCCAGCAGCCGCGGGACTATCCCCCAAGAGACCCAGTACTTC. Its protein is CASSRGTIPQETQYF.